This T cell receptor beta chain came from a study of Ad26.COV2.S vaccination and SARS-CoV-2 variants. Findings of the study overall: Measurements of TCR breadth and depth may have given underestimates of the total T cell responses. Recipients of vaccine and of placebo showed similar breadth of their non-spike TCR repertoires.

Per the germline V gene, CDR1 is SGHTA and CDR2 is FQGTGA. Trimming shortened V by 6 bases and J by 7 bases, and 9 bases separated the two germline ends. This CDR3 is built from 12 residues. Clones were read by immunoSEQ multiplex PCR, and TCRdb kept only the in-frame ones, dropping some. The profile shows about 440,000 clones, around 90% of them singletons. Described treatment: some 19 received Ad26.COV2.S at low or high dose, single or two shots; 5 received placebo; per-sample allocation not given. The samples were gathered on day 63 after the first injection of vaccine or placebo. Adults aged 18-55 years in Boston included the donor. Participants' vaccine, an Ad26 vector, delivered Wuhan-strain SARS-CoV-2 spike. This clone appeared once. Its target is not known.

The receptor's source is a person between 18 and 65 years old who received the Ad26.COV2.S COVID-19 vaccine or a placebo. Sequencing was performed on peripheral blood, taken in a trial of Ad26.COV2.S vaccine versus placebo. This chain connects TRBV7-3 to TRBJ2-2, with D possibly matching TRBD2 (5 bases). DNA for the CDR3: TGTGCCAGCAGACATACTAGCGGGGAGCTGTTTTTT. This translates into CASRHTSGELFF.